This record looks at one T cell receptor (beta chain) sequence and its context. With V trimmed by 6 bases and J by 6 bases, 8 bases remained unmatched. Germline-derived CDR1 and CDR2 are MDHEN and SYDVKM. The CDR3 has 16 amino acids. As handled by the study authors: Scientists estimated how many nucleated cells there were by amplifying reference gene primers. Sequencing was performed with immunoSEQ multiplex PCR; in TCRdb, only in-frame clones are kept and a portion is missing. Clonal size and the V and J genes are those of that table, whereas D and trimming came from the DNA. The table records fewer than 250,000 clones, under 85% of them present only once. The entry originates in a study of blood T cell repertoires in COVID-19. Study in general: Sample material is recorded as cDNA or gDNA derived from T cells, B-cell-depleted T cells, or PBMCs.

The chain employs TRBV28 and TRBJ2-7, with 16 bases matching TRBD2. Input material: peripheral blood. This receptor was taken from a human donor in a cohort sampled during active COVID-19. In DNA form, the CDR3 reads TGTGCCAGCAGAGGGGGACTAGCGGGAGGGCCGGGCGAGCAGTACTTC. Translated: CASRGGLAGGPGEQYF.